The 23 T cell receptor beta chains below come from one sample, sequenced in a study of blood T cell repertoires in COVID-19. The table came from immunoSEQ multiplex PCR; TCRdb's copy has only in-frame clones and leaves some out. The sample has hundreds of thousands of clones, around 85% seen once. Sequenced sample: peripheral blood. Receptor source: a woman in her fifties or sixties with active or convalescent COVID-19.

The CDR3: CATSRERTGNYGYTF. Here the CDR3 DNA reads TGTGCCACCAGCAGAGAACGGACAGGGAACTATGGCTACACCTTC. The chain uses TRBV15 and TRBJ1-2; 8 nucleotides agree with TRBD1. Trimming took 0 bases from V and 2 from J; bases not matched to a gene: 2. The germline V gene has CDR1 LNHNV and CDR2 YYDKDF (reference sequence). This CDR3 has 15 amino acids.

The chain carries TRBV19 and TRBJ1-2; D possibly corresponds to TRBD1 (5 bases). Per germline, CDR1 LNHDA and CDR2 SQIVND (reference sequence). The CDR3 has 13 residues. The germline V and J ends were trimmed by 1 base and 8 bases, with 11 bases remaining between them. CDR3 region: CASSIGGMWGYTF. The CDR3 nucleotides are TGTGCCAGTAGTATAGGGGGCATGTGGGGCTACACCTTC.

The chain has TRBV5-4 and TRBJ2-1; 9 bases match TRBD2. V gave up 4 bases and J gave up 0 bases; unmatched junction bases: 2. Germline lookup yields CDR1 SGHNT and CDR2 YYREEE (reference sequence). This CDR3 is built from 15 residues. The CDR3 DNA follows: TGTGCCAGCAGCCCTAGCGGGGACTCCTACAATGAGCAGTTCTTC. Translation: CASSPSGDSYNEQFF. Full variable domain (missing parts from reference TRBV5-4 and TRBJ2-1): ETGVTQSPTHLIKTRGQQVTLRCSSQSGHNTVSWYQQALGQGPQFIFQYYREEENGRGNFPPRFSGLQFPNYSSELNVNALELDDSALYLCASSPSGDSYNEQFFGPGTRLTVL.

The gene calls are TRBV9 and TRBJ1-3; a possible D gene is TRBD1 (5 bases). The CDR3 consists of 20 residues. Deletions cut 0 bases from V and 0 bases from J, with 22 bases between. Per germline, CDR1 SGDLS and CDR2 YYNGEE. The CDR3 here is CASSVEGGAEVSSSGNTIYF. As DNA, the CDR3 is TGTGCCAGCAGCGTAGAAGGAGGGGCTGAGGTTTCTAGCTCTGGAAACACCATATATTTT.

This clone was counted between two and nine times. The J gene is TRBJ1-1, the V gene TRBV11-2, with 8 positions matching TRBD1. Germline loops: CDR1 SGHAT, CDR2 FQNNGV. This CDR3 spans 15 amino acids. V shed 7 bases and J 4 bases; nucleotides not matched to a gene: 11. For the CDR3, the DNA is TGTGCCAGCAATGGTGCAGGGGGCAGCGGCACTGAAGCTTTCTTT. It is translated as CASNGAGGSGTEAFF.

The CDR3 region is CASSHTGNRYTF. The CDR3 DNA sequence: TGTGCCAGCAGCCACACAGGCAATCGCTACACCTTC. The chain carries TRBV3-1 (or the pseudogene TRBV3-2) and TRBJ1-2; tentative D call: TRBD1 (5 bases). This CDR3 contains 12 residues. The germline CDR1 and CDR2 sequences are LGHDT and YNNKEL (reference sequence). Trimming took 3 bases from V and 9 from J, leaving 11 bases between them.

This sequence joins TRBV5-1 and TRBJ2-5; 8 bases match TRBD2. Germline assignment: CDR1 SGHRS and CDR2 YFSETQ. The CDR3 has 14 residues. V dropped 7 bases and J dropped 4; count of bases not matched to a gene: 9. The CDR3 loop reads CASWSGREGETQYF. The CDR3 nucleotides read TGCGCCAGCTGGAGCGGGAGAGAGGGAGAGACCCAGTACTTC.

This clone was seen more than once but under ten times. The chain carries TRBV5-1 and TRBJ2-2; 12 bases fit TRBD2. The CDR3 extends over 21 amino acids. Germline CDR1 and CDR2: SGHRS and YFSETQ. Trimming at V came to 2 bases and at J to 1 base, leaving 15 bases not matched to a gene. The CDR3 loop reads CASSFMRLTSGRGGNTGELFF. The DNA of the CDR3 is TGCGCCAGCAGCTTTATGAGGCTGACTAGCGGGAGAGGGGGGAACACCGGGGAGCTGTTTTTT.

This clone has more than one count but fewer than ten. V gene TRBV6-1 combines with J gene TRBJ1-6; the D is unclear. The CDR3 loop spans 13 amino acids. Germline values: CDR1 MNHNS, CDR2 SASEGT. V was clipped by 2 bases and J by 3 bases, with 2 bases between them. In nucleotides, the CDR3 is TGTGCCAGCAGTGAACACTATAATTCACCCCTCCACTTT. Translating it yields CASSEHYNSPLHF.

The V call is TRBV10-3, the J call TRBJ2-7; D unclear. The V and J ends lost 2 bases and 4 bases respectively, with 9 bases between them. This CDR3 is built from 13 residues. CDR1 and CDR2 from the germline V gene are ENHRY and SYGVKD. The DNA for the CDR3 is TGTGCCATCAGTGAGAGTCCAGGTTACGAGCAGTACTTC. Its translation is CAISESPGYEQYF.

J is TRBJ2-7 and V is TRBV2; D is possibly TRBD2 (6 bases). V shed 8 bases and J shed 6 bases, with 14 bases lying between them. The CDR3 is 12 amino acids. CDR1 and CDR2 (germline): SNHLY, FYNNEI. CDR3 bases: TGTGCCAGCTTGGTGGGGAGGTTCGAGCAGTACTTC. Translation: CASLVGRFEQYF.

This chain joins TRBV5-1 and TRBJ1-6; D unclear. This CDR3 region has 15 residues. In germline, CDR1 is SGHRS, CDR2 YFSETQ. Trimming pared 1 base from V and 10 bases from J, leaving 15 bases between. The CDR3 DNA reads TGCGCCAGCAGCTTGATTGATACCGGGGAATCACCCCTCCACTTT. Residues: CASSLIDTGESPLHF.

A word on this clone: The identical CDR3 is also encoded by other nucleotide sequences in the sample. The CDR3 bases are TGTGCCAGCAGCTTAGGAACAGCGGGTGAAAAACTGTTTTTT. Translated: CASSLGTAGEKLFF. The chain is built from TRBV5-4 and TRBJ1-4; no definite D call. The CDR3 contains 14 residues. V lost 2 bases to trimming and J lost 7 bases, with 12 bases between them. Per germline, CDR1 SGHNT and CDR2 YYREEE (reference sequence).

This chain uses TRBV5-1 with TRBJ2-6, with 7 bases aligning to TRBD1. CDR1 and CDR2 (germline): SGHRS, YFSETQ. The CDR3 contains 15 residues. The V segment lost 7 bases and the J segment 4 bases; nucleotides outside the gene matches: 8. In nucleotides, the CDR3 is TGCGCCAGCTCAAAAGGGGGCGGAGGGGCCAACGTCCTGACTTTC. It is translated as CASSKGGGGANVLTF.

The V call is TRBV18, the J call TRBJ1-6, with D perhaps TRBD1 (6 bases). Germline CDR1 is KGHSH and CDR2 is LQKENI. V dropped 3 bases and J dropped 14 bases, with 17 bases sitting between them. This CDR3 has 14 residues. CDR3 amino acids: CASSPEGRGDTLHF. The CDR3 region has the DNA TGTGCCAGCTCACCGGAAGGCAGGGGAGACACCCTCCACTTT.

The gene calls are TRBV19 and TRBJ2-3; TRBD2 aligns across 10 bases. This CDR3 spans 15 amino acids. V lost 6 bases to trimming and J lost 3 bases; unmatched junction nucleotides: 6. Germline CDR1 and CDR2: LNHDA and SQIVND (reference sequence). The CDR3 loop is CASSGGSGRTDTQYF. For the CDR3, the DNA is TGTGCCAGTAGCGGAGGTAGCGGGAGGACAGATACGCAGTATTTT.

This chain uses TRBV7-9 with TRBJ2-3, with TRBD1 as a possible D gene (5 bases). V lost 1 base and J lost 3, with 11 bases in between. Germline V gives CDR1 SEHNR, CDR2 FQNEAQ (reference sequence). The CDR3 is made up of 15 amino acids. CDR3 coding DNA: TGTGCCAGCAGCTTAGGGGGCGCTAGGACAGATACGCAGTATTTT. Encoded protein: CASSLGGARTDTQYF.

The rearrangement links TRBV18 to TRBJ1-2; TRBD1 agrees at 11 bases. V trimming: 5 bases; J trimming: 4 bases; junction bases outside the gene matches: 3. The CDR3 is 14 residues long. CDR1 and CDR2 (germline): KGHSH, LQKENI. DNA for the CDR3: TGTGCCAGCTCATCGGGACAGGGGGGCTATGGCTACACCTTC. Its translation: CASSSGQGGYGYTF.

The V gene is TRBV28, the J gene TRBJ2-1; TRBD2 agrees at 13 bases. The CDR3 has 20 amino acids. Germline values: CDR1 MDHEN, CDR2 SYDVKM. J was trimmed by 8 bases and V by 3 bases; bases with no gene match: 19. CDR3 sequence (DNA): TGTGCCAGCAGTTTGGGGACAGGGAGGACTAGCGGGAGTCTTGACTATGAGCAGTTCTTC. Amino acid sequence: CASSLGTGRTSGSLDYEQFF.

The chain recombines TRBV19 with TRBJ1-5; a possible D gene is TRBD1 (5 bases). CDR3 size: 15 residues. Trimming took off 3 bases at V and 5 bases at J, with 14 bases between the two ends. Germline V gene sequence: CDR1 LNHDA, CDR2 SQIVND (reference sequence). CDR3 protein: CASSIERGGHQPQHF. The CDR3 coding sequence is TGTGCCAGTAGTATTGAGAGGGGAGGCCATCAGCCCCAGCATTTT.

J is TRBJ2-1 and V is TRBV6-1; TRBD2 agrees at 10 bases. The CDR3 is made up of 16 amino acids. Germline V lookup: CDR1 MNHNS, CDR2 SASEGT. The trim removed 2 bases at V and 4 bases at J, leaving 5 bases unmatched. CDR3 sequence reads: CASSELTSGFYNEQFF. DNA for the CDR3: TGTGCCAGCAGTGAACTGACTAGCGGGTTTTACAATGAGCAGTTCTTC.

The chain employs TRBV9 and TRBJ2-7, with D possibly TRBD1 on 6 matching bases. The V end lost 4 bases, the J end lost 2 bases, and 19 bases lay between the germline ends. Per the germline V gene, CDR1 is SGDLS and CDR2 is YYNGEE. The CDR3 is 16 residues long. CDR3: CASSPRQDQSPYEQYF. The CDR3 region has the DNA TGTGCCAGCAGCCCCCGACAGGACCAATCGCCCTACGAGCAGTACTTC.

V and J are TRBV4-1 and TRBJ2-1, with 14 bases matching TRBD2. Germline CDR1 MGHRA, CDR2 YSYEKL. Losses at the gene ends were 1 base for V and 5 bases for J; bases not matched to a gene: 7. The CDR3 has 18 amino acids. CDR3 DNA sequence: TGCGCCAGCAGCCAAGGACTAGCGGGAGGGCCTAGGAACAATGAGCAGTTCTTC. Its protein product is CASSQGLAGGPRNNEQFF.